The rows below give T cell receptor beta chains drawn from one sample of a study of early T cells in non-severe SARS-CoV-2 infection. One entry per CDR3 protein results from TCRdb running MiXCR on the 5' RACE reads. The top ten clones hold approximately 15% of a sample with about 66,000 distinct CDR3 sequences, 20% of them seen once. Specimen: whole blood, collected at baseline. These receptors were taken from an adult who was a healthcare worker with PCR-confirmed SARS-CoV-2 infection or an uninfected control (not recorded which). Each CDR3 is given with its conserved first and last residue. Fields, in order: clone size, J gene, V gene, D gene, CDR3 protein, CDR3 DNA. The D gene is left open where the match is weak. Not all rows give a size; the values are once, few, many and, for expanded clones, a class.

few TRBJ1-2 TRBV4-1 - CASSQEVHDYGYTF TGCGCCAGCAGCCAAGAAGTCCATGACTATGGCTACACCTTC
- TRBJ1-1 TRBV27 - CASSLQDRNTEAFF TGTGCCAGCAGTTTACAAGACAGGAACACTGAAGCTTTCTTT
- TRBJ2-5 TRBV11-2 - CASTLLGVQETQYF TGTGCCAGCACCCTCCTGGGGGTTCAAGAGACCCAGTACTTC
few TRBJ1-2 TRBV28 - CASRAASNGGYTF TGTGCCAGCAGGGCGGCGAGCAATGGCGGCTACACCTTC
few TRBJ2-5 TRBV3-1 - CASSQDQAFPSF TGTGCCAGCAGCCAAGATCAGGCTTTCCCCTCCTTC
many TRBJ2-5 TRBV11-2 - CASSLPHSQETQYF TGTGCCAGCAGCTTACCCCACTCCCAGGAGACCCAGTACTTC
- TRBJ2-3 TRBV10-1 - CASSAGPSTDTQYF TGCGCCAGCAGTGCCGGACCTAGCACAGATACGCAGTATTTT
- TRBJ1-1 TRBV3-1 - CASSQGFGAFF TGTGCCAGCAGCCAAGGGTTTGGAGCTTTCTTT
- TRBJ2-7 TRBV7-9 - CASSPFGAQTQKFFYEQYF TGTGCCAGCAGCCCCTTCGGGGCCCAAACCCAAAAATTTTTCTACGAGCAGTACTTC
few TRBJ2-5 TRBV25-1 - CASSPSAIGETQYF TGTGCCAGCAGCCCAAGTGCGATCGGGGAGACCCAGTACTTC
- TRBJ1-1 TRBV6-2/TRBV6-3 - CASSYSTGLLNTEAFF TGTGCCAGCAGTTACTCGACAGGACTGTTGAACACTGAAGCTTTCTTT
- TRBJ2-5 TRBV6-5 - CASSRTLGETQYF TGTGCCAGCAGTCGGACCCTCGGGGAGACCCAGTACTTC
- TRBJ2-2 TRBV9 - CASSVSGGHTGELFF TGTGCCAGCAGCGTAAGCGGAGGTCACACCGGGGAGCTGTTTTTT
many TRBJ2-7 TRBV5-4 TRBD1 CASSSPGQGAREQYF TGTGCCAGCAGTTCTCCGGGACAGGGGGCGCGGGAGCAGTACTTC
once TRBJ2-5 TRBV5-4 TRBD1 CATRDRVAENQYF TGTGCGACACGGGACAGGGTAGCAGAGAACCAGTACTTC
- TRBJ1-2 TRBV24-1 TRBD1 CATSDSLQGSDYGYTF TGTGCCACCAGTGACAGCCTACAGGGGAGCGACTATGGCTACACCTTC